This T cell receptor (beta chain) was sequenced for a study of blood T cell repertoires in COVID-19. Study-level background: The analysed material was cDNA or gDNA that came from T cells, B-cell-depleted T cells, or PBMCs.

This clone turned up a few times. Seattle's cohort entered during active infection and was followed longitudinally. The germline CDR1 and CDR2 sequences are MNHNS and SASEGT. The CDR3 sequence is 13 residues long. Trimming pared 3 bases from V and 13 bases from J, leaving 13 bases between. Some clones are missing from TCRdb's copy, which holds only in-frame ones; the method was immunoSEQ multiplex PCR. This repertoire shows approximately 97,000 clones, about 91% found once; its top ten account for around 2%. The rearrangement uses TRBV6-1 and TRBJ1-6, with a weak D call TRBD1 (6 bases). The sequenced material came from peripheral blood. The receptor comes from a man aged 45-60 years with COVID-19, enrolled during active disease. The CDR3 DNA reads as TGTGCCAGCAGTGAGCGACAGGCCAGGCCCCTCCACTTT. Translation: CASSERQARPLHF.